Listed below are T cell receptor beta chains from one sample, sequenced in a study of blood T cells in healthy people across ages. TCRdb independently ran MiXCR on the 5' RACE reads; one entry per CDR3 protein. The sample contains nearly 800,000 distinct CDR3 sequences, more than 50% of which appear only once. Specimen: blood. These receptors were taken from a man aged 35 to 55 in good health. Each CDR3 is given with its conserved first and last residue. The D gene is left open where the match is weak. The size field is filled for only some rows; it gives once, few, many or a size class.

J gene: TRBJ1-1; D gene: NA; clone size: NA; V gene: TRBV4-1; CDR3 protein: CASSQEAREAHGAFF; CDR3 DNA: TGCGCCAGCAGCCAAGAAGCCAGGGAGGCCCACGGGGCTTTCTTT
J gene: TRBJ2-7; D gene: TRBD2; clone size: few; V gene: TRBV6-6; CDR3 protein: CASSWASGVSSYEQYF; CDR3 DNA: TGTGCCAGCAGTTGGGCTAGCGGAGTTAGCTCCTACGAGCAGTACTTC
J gene: TRBJ2-7; D gene: NA; clone size: NA; V gene: TRBV7-9; CDR3 protein: CASMGSEQYF; CDR3 DNA: TGTGCCAGCATGGGTTCCGAGCAGTACTTC
J gene: TRBJ2-7; D gene: NA; clone size: NA; V gene: TRBV3-1; CDR3 protein: CASSQGRATSGEQYF; CDR3 DNA: TGTGCCAGCAGCCAAGGACGAGCGACCAGCGGCGAGCAGTACTTC
J gene: TRBJ2-1; D gene: NA; clone size: NA; V gene: TRBV28; CDR3 protein: CASRKGLNEQFF; CDR3 DNA: TGTGCCAGCAGAAAGGGACTCAATGAGCAGTTCTTC
J gene: TRBJ1-6; D gene: TRBD1; clone size: few; V gene: TRBV5-1; CDR3 protein: CASSVDREESPLHF; CDR3 DNA: TGCGCCAGCAGCGTCGACAGGGAGGAATCACCCCTCCACTTT
J gene: TRBJ2-5; D gene: TRBD2; clone size: few; V gene: TRBV27; CDR3 protein: CASSSASGGALETQYF; CDR3 DNA: TGTGCCAGCAGTTCAGCTAGCGGGGGGGCGTTGGAGACCCAGTACTTC
J gene: TRBJ2-7; D gene: NA; clone size: NA; V gene: TRBV7-9; CDR3 protein: CASNLHNYEQYF; CDR3 DNA: TGTGCCAGCAACCTTCACAACTACGAGCAGTACTTC
J gene: TRBJ2-7; D gene: NA; clone size: once; V gene: TRBV7-2; CDR3 protein: CASSLAPLRGYEQYF; CDR3 DNA: TGTGCCAGCAGCTTAGCGCCATTGCGGGGCTACGAGCAGTACTTC
J gene: TRBJ1-4; D gene: NA; clone size: NA; V gene: TRBV12-3/TRBV12-4; CDR3 protein: CASSTDSLFF; CDR3 DNA: TGTGCCAGCAGTACCGACAGTCTGTTTTTT
J gene: TRBJ1-4; D gene: NA; clone size: many; V gene: TRBV3-1; CDR3 protein: CASSQPDEKLFF; CDR3 DNA: TGTGCCAGCAGCCAACCTGATGAAAAACTGTTTTTT
J gene: TRBJ1-5; D gene: NA; clone size: NA; V gene: TRBV15; CDR3 protein: CATSRDASGNNQPQHF; CDR3 DNA: TGTGCCACCAGCAGAGATGCCAGCGGAAACAATCAGCCCCAGCATTTT
J gene: TRBJ2-5; D gene: TRBD2; clone size: NA; V gene: TRBV7-2; CDR3 protein: CASSLILAGTPREQYF; CDR3 DNA: TGTGCCAGCAGCTTAATACTAGCGGGCACCCCGCGGGAGCAGTACTTC
J gene: TRBJ2-1; D gene: NA; clone size: once; V gene: TRBV12-3/TRBV12-4; CDR3 protein: CASSSVLVGQQFF; CDR3 DNA: TGTGCCAGCAGTTCCGTGTTAGTCGGTCAGCAGTTCTTC
J gene: TRBJ1-4; D gene: TRBD1; clone size: NA; V gene: TRBV20-1; CDR3 protein: CSATGQGIEKLFF; CDR3 DNA: TGCAGTGCCACGGGACAGGGGATTGAAAAACTGTTTTTT
J gene: TRBJ2-3; D gene: NA; clone size: NA; V gene: TRBV20-1; CDR3 protein: CSARRAAALGTDTQYF; CDR3 DNA: TGCAGTGCTAGAAGGGCGGCCGCTCTAGGAACAGATACGCAGTATTTT
J gene: TRBJ2-1; D gene: NA; clone size: NA; V gene: TRBV4-3; CDR3 protein: CASSQDFGTHNEQFF; CDR3 DNA: TGCGCCAGCAGCCAAGATTTTGGGACTCACAATGAGCAGTTCTTC
J gene: TRBJ2-5; D gene: NA; clone size: NA; V gene: TRBV27; CDR3 protein: CASGGRWQETQYF; CDR3 DNA: TGTGCCAGCGGTGGGCGGTGGCAAGAGACCCAGTACTTC
J gene: TRBJ2-5; D gene: TRBD2; clone size: NA; V gene: TRBV10-3; CDR3 protein: CAISGTSGDNEQYF; CDR3 DNA: TGTGCCATCAGTGGGACTAGCGGAGACAATGAGCAGTACTTC
J gene: TRBJ2-2; D gene: NA; clone size: NA; V gene: TRBV2; CDR3 protein: CASSVGQGRHTGELFF; CDR3 DNA: TGTGCCAGCAGCGTCGGGCAGGGCCGGCACACCGGGGAGCTGTTTTTT
J gene: TRBJ1-6; D gene: NA; clone size: NA; V gene: TRBV12-3/TRBV12-4; CDR3 protein: CASSPAGAENSPLHF; CDR3 DNA: TGTGCCAGCAGTCCAGCCGGGGCCGAGAATTCACCCCTCCACTTT
J gene: TRBJ1-1; D gene: NA; clone size: NA; V gene: TRBV6-5; CDR3 protein: CASKGDTRIEAFF; CDR3 DNA: TGTGCCAGCAAGGGGGACACTCGGATTGAAGCTTTCTTT
J gene: TRBJ2-5; D gene: NA; clone size: NA; V gene: TRBV28; CDR3 protein: CASSSDPTETQYF; CDR3 DNA: TGTGCCAGCAGTTCGGACCCGACGGAGACCCAGTACTTC
J gene: TRBJ2-7; D gene: NA; clone size: NA; V gene: TRBV5-1; CDR3 protein: CASSRPIGVTGSYNEQYF; CDR3 DNA: TGCGCCAGCAGCCGACCGATTGGCGTTACCGGCTCCTACAATGAGCAGTACTTC
J gene: TRBJ1-2; D gene: NA; clone size: NA; V gene: TRBV19; CDR3 protein: CASSISPPVTYGYTF; CDR3 DNA: TGTGCCAGTAGTATAAGCCCGCCAGTGACCTATGGCTACACCTTC
J gene: TRBJ2-5; D gene: NA; clone size: NA; V gene: TRBV28; CDR3 protein: CASSFEPTGVETQYF; CDR3 DNA: TGTGCCAGCAGTTTTGAGCCTACCGGGGTAGAGACCCAGTACTTC
J gene: TRBJ1-5; D gene: NA; clone size: once; V gene: TRBV7-9; CDR3 protein: CASMGAGNQPQHF; CDR3 DNA: TGTGCCAGCATGGGGGCAGGGAATCAGCCCCAGCATTTT
J gene: TRBJ1-5; D gene: NA; clone size: few; V gene: TRBV5-1; CDR3 protein: CASSLDTGTSQPQHF; CDR3 DNA: TGCGCCAGCAGCTTGGACACCGGTACATCTCAGCCCCAGCATTTT
J gene: TRBJ2-5; D gene: TRBD1; clone size: NA; V gene: TRBV6-1; CDR3 protein: CASSMDRRETQYF; CDR3 DNA: TGTGCCAGCAGTATGGACAGGCGAGAGACCCAGTACTTC
J gene: TRBJ2-3; D gene: TRBD2; clone size: NA; V gene: TRBV7-3; CDR3 protein: CASSPTGGTTDTQYF; CDR3 DNA: TGTGCCAGCAGCCCGACCGGGGGGACCACAGATACGCAGTATTTT
J gene: TRBJ2-1; D gene: TRBD2; clone size: NA; V gene: TRBV12-3/TRBV12-4; CDR3 protein: CASSSRALAGNEQFF; CDR3 DNA: TGTGCCAGCAGTTCCCGGGCCTTAGCGGGGAATGAGCAGTTCTTC
J gene: TRBJ2-7; D gene: NA; clone size: NA; V gene: TRBV7-2; CDR3 protein: CASSDRPDYEQYF; CDR3 DNA: TGTGCCAGCAGCGATAGACCGGACTACGAGCAGTACTTC
J gene: TRBJ1-6; D gene: TRBD1; clone size: few; V gene: TRBV6-5; CDR3 protein: CASKARTGDTSPLHF; CDR3 DNA: TGTGCCAGCAAAGCCCGGACAGGGGACACTTCACCCCTCCACTTT
J gene: TRBJ2-5; D gene: NA; clone size: NA; V gene: TRBV5-1; CDR3 protein: CASSLDAGSQETQYF; CDR3 DNA: TGCGCCAGCAGCTTGGACGCTGGGTCCCAAGAGACCCAGTACTTC
J gene: TRBJ2-5; D gene: TRBD2; clone size: NA; V gene: TRBV20-1; CDR3 protein: CSAPTSGTKKTQYF; CDR3 DNA: TGCAGTGCGCCGACTAGCGGGACTAAAAAGACCCAGTACTTC
J gene: TRBJ2-1; D gene: NA; clone size: NA; V gene: TRBV7-2; CDR3 protein: CAGSLVTGPSSSYNEQFF; CDR3 DNA: TGTGCCGGCAGCTTAGTCACCGGGCCCTCGAGCTCCTACAATGAGCAGTTCTTC
J gene: TRBJ1-1; D gene: NA; clone size: few; V gene: TRBV29-1; CDR3 protein: CSVGGRGRGSAEAFF; CDR3 DNA: TGCAGCGTTGGGGGACGGGGACGGGGATCGGCTGAAGCTTTCTTT
J gene: TRBJ2-5; D gene: TRBD2; clone size: NA; V gene: TRBV20-1; CDR3 protein: CSARVQGGTSGRVNNGQYF; CDR3 DNA: TGCAGTGCTAGAGTTCAGGGAGGGACTAGCGGGAGGGTTAACAATGGGCAGTACTTC
J gene: TRBJ1-2; D gene: NA; clone size: NA; V gene: TRBV12-3/TRBV12-4; CDR3 protein: CASSQTGPYAGYTF; CDR3 DNA: TGTGCCAGCAGTCAGACCGGGCCCTATGCCGGCTACACCTTC
J gene: TRBJ2-3; D gene: TRBD2; clone size: once; V gene: TRBV20-1; CDR3 protein: CSAPDGGESDTQYF; CDR3 DNA: TGCAGTGCCCCTGATGGGGGGGAGTCAGATACGCAGTATTTT
J gene: TRBJ2-3; D gene: NA; clone size: NA; V gene: TRBV7-9; CDR3 protein: CASSIRQRADTQYF; CDR3 DNA: TGTGCCAGCAGCATAAGACAGCGGGCAGATACGCAGTATTTT
J gene: TRBJ2-1; D gene: NA; clone size: NA; V gene: TRBV29-1; CDR3 protein: CSVQGHGTYNEQFF; CDR3 DNA: TGCAGCGTTCAAGGGCATGGAACCTACAATGAGCAGTTCTTC
J gene: TRBJ2-1; D gene: TRBD2; clone size: NA; V gene: TRBV4-2; CDR3 protein: CASSQDVSTSRKYNEQFF; CDR3 DNA: TGTGCCAGCAGCCAAGATGTGTCGACTAGCCGAAAATACAATGAGCAGTTCTTC
J gene: TRBJ2-1; D gene: TRBD2; clone size: NA; V gene: TRBV20-1; CDR3 protein: CSASPGGTSGKGEQFF; CDR3 DNA: TGCAGTGCTAGTCCGGGGGGGACTAGCGGGAAGGGTGAGCAGTTCTTC
J gene: TRBJ2-7; D gene: NA; clone size: many; V gene: TRBV6-6; CDR3 protein: CASSHRESDEQYF; CDR3 DNA: TGTGCCAGCAGTCACAGGGAATCGGACGAGCAGTACTTC
J gene: TRBJ1-2; D gene: NA; clone size: NA; V gene: TRBV10-3; CDR3 protein: CAVTQQGAPSYGYTF; CDR3 DNA: TGTGCCGTCACCCAACAGGGCGCTCCCTCCTATGGCTACACCTTC
J gene: TRBJ2-1; D gene: TRBD2; clone size: NA; V gene: TRBV9; CDR3 protein: CASNPEPGLVGEQFF; CDR3 DNA: TGTGCCAGCAACCCTGAACCGGGACTAGTCGGTGAGCAGTTCTTC
J gene: TRBJ1-5; D gene: NA; clone size: NA; V gene: TRBV6-2/TRBV6-3; CDR3 protein: CASSTAEKPQHF; CDR3 DNA: TGTGCCAGCAGTACGGCGGAGAAGCCCCAGCATTTT
J gene: TRBJ1-5; D gene: TRBD1; clone size: few; V gene: TRBV20-1; CDR3 protein: CSAEDRGGGVYQPQHF; CDR3 DNA: TGCAGTGCCGAGGACAGGGGTGGTGGGGTTTATCAGCCCCAGCATTTT
J gene: TRBJ1-5; D gene: NA; clone size: NA; V gene: TRBV6-6; CDR3 protein: CASRSTDYSNQPQHF; CDR3 DNA: TGTGCCAGCAGATCGACAGATTATAGCAATCAGCCCCAGCATTTT
J gene: TRBJ1-1; D gene: TRBD1; clone size: NA; V gene: TRBV4-3; CDR3 protein: CASSQGDRNTEAFF; CDR3 DNA: TGCGCCAGCAGCCAAGGGGACAGGAACACTGAAGCTTTCTTT
J gene: TRBJ1-1; D gene: TRBD1; clone size: NA; V gene: TRBV5-1; CDR3 protein: CASSSWDSSRRTEAFF; CDR3 DNA: TGCGCCAGCAGCTCGTGGGACAGCAGCCGAAGAACTGAAGCTTTCTTT
J gene: TRBJ1-6; D gene: NA; clone size: NA; V gene: TRBV18; CDR3 protein: CASSQTDSHNSPLHF; CDR3 DNA: TGTGCCAGCTCCCAGACGGACAGCCATAATTCACCCCTCCACTTT
J gene: TRBJ2-1; D gene: TRBD1; clone size: NA; V gene: TRBV28; CDR3 protein: CASTTNHLKGQGANEQFF; CDR3 DNA: TGTGCCAGCACCACCAACCACCTTAAGGGACAGGGGGCAAATGAGCAGTTCTTC